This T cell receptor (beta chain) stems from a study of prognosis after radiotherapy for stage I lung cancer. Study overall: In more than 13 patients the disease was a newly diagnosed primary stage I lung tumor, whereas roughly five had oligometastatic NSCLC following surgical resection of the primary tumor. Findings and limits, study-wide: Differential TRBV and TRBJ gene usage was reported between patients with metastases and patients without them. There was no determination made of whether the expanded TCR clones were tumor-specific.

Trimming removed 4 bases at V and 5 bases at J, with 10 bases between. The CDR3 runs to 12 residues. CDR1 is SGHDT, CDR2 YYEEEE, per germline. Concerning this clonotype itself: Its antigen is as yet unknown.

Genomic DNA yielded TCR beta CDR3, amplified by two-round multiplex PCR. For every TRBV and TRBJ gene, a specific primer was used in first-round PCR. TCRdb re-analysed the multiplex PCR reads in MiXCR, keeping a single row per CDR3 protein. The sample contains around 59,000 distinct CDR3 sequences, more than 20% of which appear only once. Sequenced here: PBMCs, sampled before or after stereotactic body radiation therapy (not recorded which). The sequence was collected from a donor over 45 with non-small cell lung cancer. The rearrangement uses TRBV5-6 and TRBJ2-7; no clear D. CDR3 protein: CASSRQSNEQYF. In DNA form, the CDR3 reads TGTGCCAGCAGCCGCCAGTCTAACGAGCAGTACTTC.